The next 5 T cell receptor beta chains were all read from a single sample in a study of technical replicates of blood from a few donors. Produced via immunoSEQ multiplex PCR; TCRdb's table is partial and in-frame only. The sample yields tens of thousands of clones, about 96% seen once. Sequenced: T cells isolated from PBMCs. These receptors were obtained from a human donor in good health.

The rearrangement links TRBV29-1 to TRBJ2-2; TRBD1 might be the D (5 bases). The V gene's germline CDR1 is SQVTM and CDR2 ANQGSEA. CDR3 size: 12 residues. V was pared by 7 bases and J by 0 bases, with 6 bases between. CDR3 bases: TGCAGCGGGGGCTCGAACACCGGGGAGCTGTTTTTT. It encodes CSGGSNTGELFF.

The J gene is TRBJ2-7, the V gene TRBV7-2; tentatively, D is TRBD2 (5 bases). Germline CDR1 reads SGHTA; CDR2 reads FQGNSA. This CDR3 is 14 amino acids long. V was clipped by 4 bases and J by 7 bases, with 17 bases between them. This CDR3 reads CASSSLGPSGEQYF. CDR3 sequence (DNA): TGTGCCAGCAGCTCACTAGGACCTTCGGGAGAGCAGTACTTC.

The CDR3 nucleotides read TGCGCCAGCAGTGAGTCGAAACCTGAGGGAAAGGAAAAACTGTTTTTT. This encodes CASSESKPEGKEKLFF. This chain joins TRBV10-1 and TRBJ1-4, with D hard to call. CDR1 is WNHNN, CDR2 SYGVQD, per germline (reference sequence). Trimming pared 0 bases from V and 8 bases from J, leaving 16 bases between. The CDR3 has 16 residues.

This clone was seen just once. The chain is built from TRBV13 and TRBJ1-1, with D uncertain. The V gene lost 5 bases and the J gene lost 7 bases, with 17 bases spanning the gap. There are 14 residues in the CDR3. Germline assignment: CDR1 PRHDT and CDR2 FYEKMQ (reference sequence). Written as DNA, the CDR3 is TGTGCCAGCAGCCCCAAATTCGACGGGAATGAAGCTTTCTTT. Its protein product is CASSPKFDGNEAFF. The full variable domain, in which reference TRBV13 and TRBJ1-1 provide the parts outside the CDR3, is AAGVIQSPRHLIKEKRETATLKCYPIPRHDTVYWYQQGPGQDPQFLISFYEKMQSDKGSIPDRFSAQQFSDYHSELNMSSLELGDSALYFCASSPKFDGNEAFFGQGTRLTVV.

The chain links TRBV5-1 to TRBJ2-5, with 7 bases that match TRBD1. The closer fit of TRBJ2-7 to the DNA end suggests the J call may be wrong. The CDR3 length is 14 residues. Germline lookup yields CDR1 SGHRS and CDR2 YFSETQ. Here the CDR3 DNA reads TGCGCCAGCAGCTCCGGGACAGAAGTTAACGAGCAGTACTTC. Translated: CASSSGTEVNEQYF.